What follows are 18 T cell receptor beta chains derived from one specimen sequenced in a study of CD8+ T cells in alopecia areata. Reverse transcription of extracted RNA yielded cDNA, which provided the sequencing template. Method: immunoSEQ multiplex PCR; TCRdb's copy keeps in-frame clones and lacks some. This sample has 110,000 to 150,000 clones, with about 56% found just once. Specified treatment: oral pan-JAK inhibitor, 5-10 mg twice daily. The source was CD8+ T cells sorted from blood, collected at week 4, from a patient treated with tofacitinib. Every receptor here comes from a human donor with alopecia areata.

This clone was counted between two and nine times. The gene calls are TRBV7-2 and TRBJ1-6; D unclear. V lost 5 bases and J lost 7, with 12 bases in between. CDR3 length equals 14 residues. Per the germline V gene, CDR1 is SGHTA and CDR2 is FQGNSA. CDR3 DNA sequence: TGTGCCAGCAGCCCCCGATCTCGGAATTCACCCCTCCACTTT. Its translation: CASSPRSRNSPLHF.

Only a few counts were recorded for this clone. The chain recombines TRBV30 with TRBJ1-2; weak D call: TRBD1 (5 bases). The CDR3 is 12 residues long. V shed 2 bases and J shed 2 bases, with 6 bases lying between them. CDR1 is GTSNPN and CDR2 is SVGIG in the germline V gene (reference sequence). The CDR3, as DNA: TGTGCCTGGAGTTGGGGGAACTATGGCTACACCTTC. It specifies CAWSWGNYGYTF.

V usage is TRBV6-5 and J usage is TRBJ2-1; 7 nucleotides align to TRBD2. V was pared by 5 bases and J by 4 bases, with 8 bases of the junction left unmatched. From germline, CDR1 is MNHEY and CDR2 SVGAGI. The CDR3 sequence is 15 residues long. This chain's CDR3 is CASSPLAEGYNEQFF. CDR3 DNA: TGTGCCAGCAGTCCCCTAGCGGAGGGATACAATGAGCAGTTCTTC.

The V and J genes are TRBV13 and TRBJ2-7; D remains unclear. The CDR3 has 14 amino acids. Trimming removed 3 bases at V and 3 bases at J, with 12 bases between. Germline V gene lookup returns CDR1 PRHDT and CDR2 FYEKMQ (reference sequence). CDR3 residues: CASSFLTERYEQYF. The CDR3 region has the DNA TGTGCCAGCAGCTTCTTGACGGAACGCTACGAGCAGTACTTC.

Here the CDR3 DNA reads TGCAGCGTTGAGGATCAGGATTCGAGTTGGGTGCAGTTCTTC. The encoded protein is CSVEDQDSSWVQFF. V is TRBV29-1 and J is TRBJ2-1; no reliable D call. CDR1 and CDR2 (germline): SQVTM, ANQGSEA. V dropped 3 bases and J dropped 12 bases, with 21 bases sitting between them. CDR3 length: 14 residues.

The table lists this clone with a few counts. V usage is TRBV4-2 and J usage is TRBJ2-3; D possibly corresponds to TRBD2 (6 bases). The CDR3 is made up of 18 amino acids. The V gene's germline CDR1 is LGHNA and CDR2 YNFKEQ. Trimming took off 3 bases at V and 3 bases at J, with 22 bases between the two ends. For the CDR3, the DNA is TGTGCCAGCAGCCAGGAGAGATATGGAGGGATAGGGACAGATACGCAGTATTTT. Translation: CASSQERYGGIGTDTQYF.

This chain uses TRBV7-2 with TRBJ2-6, with D perhaps TRBD2 (5 bases). From germline, CDR1 is SGHTA and CDR2 FQGNSA. The CDR3 runs to 15 residues. V was cut by 4 bases and J by 2 bases, with 9 bases left in between. The CDR3 coding sequence is TGTGCCAGCAGCTCCCCCGGGACTGGGGCCAACGTCCTGACTTTC. Protein: CASSSPGTGANVLTF.

This clone was counted a single time. V and J are TRBV15 and TRBJ2-7; TRBD2 agrees at 7 bases. Germline V gives CDR1 LNHNV, CDR2 YYDKDF (reference sequence). V gave up 5 bases and J gave up 2 bases; unmatched junction bases: 6. This CDR3 comprises 14 residues. The CDR3 coding sequence is TGTGCCACCAGCTTTGGGACTACGGCCTACGAGCAGTACTTC. This sequence encodes CATSFGTTAYEQYF.

Only a few counts were recorded for this clone. The V call is TRBV30, the J call TRBJ1-1; tentative D call: TRBD1 (5 bases). The ends were cut back, 4 bases at V and 7 bases at J, with 16 bases in the middle. Germline lookup yields CDR1 GTSNPN and CDR2 SVGIG (reference sequence). There are 13 residues in the CDR3. The DNA for the CDR3 is TGTGCCTGGACCGCCGGGACCGGGGGTGAAGCTTTCTTT. Translated, it gives CAWTAGTGGEAFF.

This clone was observed a few times. The chain carries TRBV7-9 and TRBJ2-1; the match to TRBD1 covers 10 bases. Germline CDR1 SEHNR, CDR2 FQNEAQ (reference sequence). The CDR3 loop spans 15 amino acids. The J segment lost 7 bases and the V segment lost 5 bases, leaving 8 bases of the junction unmatched. The CDR3 loop reads CASSPRDRGSNEQFF. CDR3 sequence (DNA): TGTGCCAGCAGCCCCCGGGACAGGGGATCGAATGAGCAGTTCTTC.

J is TRBJ2-7 and V is TRBV29-1; D remains ambiguous. This CDR3 has 15 amino acids. V was cut by 6 bases and J by 2 bases, with 20 bases left in between. Germline V CDR1 and CDR2: SQVTM, ANQGSEA. DNA of the CDR3: TGCAGCGTCCGACTGGCAGGAGTGGTCCCCTACGAGCAGTACTTC. Translation: CSVRLAGVVPYEQYF.

The chain links TRBV7-3 to TRBJ1-1; D ambiguous. Trimming removed 5 bases from V and 6 bases from J, with 7 bases in between. CDR3 length equals 11 residues. In germline, CDR1 is SGHTA, CDR2 FQGTGA. The DNA for the CDR3 is TGTGCCAGCAGCCCTGGCTCTGAAGCTTTCTTT. It is translated as CASSPGSEAFF. Supplemented by reference TRBV7-3 and TRBJ1-1, the full variable domain reads GAGVSQTPSNKVTEKGKYVELRCDPISGHTALYWYRQSLGQGPEFLIYFQGTGAADDSGLPNDRFFAVRPEGSVSTLKIQRTERGDSAVYLCASSPGSEAFFGQGTRLTVV.

The rearrangement joins TRBV13 to TRBJ1-6; TRBD1 agrees at 8 bases. Per germline, CDR1 PRHDT and CDR2 FYEKMQ (reference sequence). CDR3 size: 15 residues. V lost 4 bases to trimming and J lost 9 bases; unmatched junction nucleotides: 8. CDR3: CASSSGQASGSPLHF. In DNA, the CDR3 is TGTGCCAGCAGCTCGGGACAGGCCTCCGGTTCACCCCTCCACTTT.

This clone was seen more than once but under ten times. The V gene is TRBV28, the J gene TRBJ1-2; 10 bases agree with TRBD1. The trim removed 6 bases at V and 6 bases at J, leaving 7 bases unmatched. There are 14 residues in the CDR3. Germline-derived CDR1 and CDR2 are MDHEN and SYDVKM. CDR3 DNA: TGTGCCAGCAGCCGGAGACAGGGGGCGGATGGCTACACCTTC. It is translated as CASSRRQGADGYTF.

This chain uses TRBV5-1 with TRBJ2-3; maybe TRBD2 (6 bases). Germline values: CDR1 SGHRS, CDR2 YFSETQ. V lost 0 bases and J lost 1, with 9 bases in between. This CDR3 is 15 amino acids long. The DNA of the CDR3 is TGCGCCAGCAGCTTGGCCGCTAGCGGCACAGATACGCAGTATTTT. Its protein product is CASSLAASGTDTQYF. Based on the CDR3 plus reference TRBV5-1 and TRBJ2-3, the full variable domain is KAGVTQTPRYLIKTRGQQVTLSCSPISGHRSVSWYQQTPGQGLQFLFEYFSETQRNKGNFPGRFSGRQFSNSRSEMNVSTLELGDSALYLCASSLAASGTDTQYFGPGTRLTVL.

This chain connects TRBV13 to TRBJ2-7; maybe TRBD1 (5 bases). The CDR3 is made up of 15 amino acids. Between the trimmed V and J ends, which lost 2 bases and 0 bases, there was a span of 11 bases. Germline V gene sequence: CDR1 PRHDT, CDR2 FYEKMQ (reference sequence). As DNA, the CDR3 is TGTGCCAGCAGCTTAAGTTTAAGGGGCTCCTACGAGCAGTACTTC. Amino acid sequence: CASSLSLRGSYEQYF. The variable domain in full, with the rest retrieved from reference TRBV13 and TRBJ2-7, is AAGVIQSPRHLIKEKRETATLKCYPIPRHDTVYWYQQGPGQDPQFLISFYEKMQSDKGSIPDRFSAQQFSDYHSELNMSSLELGDSALYFCASSLSLRGSYEQYFGPGTRLTVT.

This chain joins TRBV5-1 and TRBJ2-7; the match to TRBD1 covers 10 bases. The CDR3 contains 17 residues. Unmatched junction bases numbered 8, after V lost 1 base and J lost 1 base. CDR1 and CDR2 from the germline V gene are SGHRS and YFSETQ. Here the CDR3 DNA reads TGCGCCAGCAGCTTGTACCCGGGACAGGGGCTTTCCTACGAGCAGTACTTC. Its translation: CASSLYPGQGLSYEQYF. Together with reference TRBV5-1 and TRBJ2-7, the CDR3 gives the full variable domain: KAGVTQTPRYLIKTRGQQVTLSCSPISGHRSVSWYQQTPGQGLQFLFEYFSETQRNKGNFPGRFSGRQFSNSRSEMNVSTLELGDSALYLCASSLYPGQGLSYEQYFGPGTRLTVT.

The V gene is TRBV13, the J gene TRBJ1-1; D is unclear. Per germline, CDR1 PRHDT and CDR2 FYEKMQ (reference sequence). CDR3 length: 14 amino acids. Between the trimmed V and J ends, which lost 5 bases and 1 base, there was a span of 11 bases. CDR3 sequence: CASSLQGSNTEAFF. The CDR3 nucleotides read TGTGCCAGCAGCCTACAAGGGTCGAACACTGAAGCTTTCTTT.